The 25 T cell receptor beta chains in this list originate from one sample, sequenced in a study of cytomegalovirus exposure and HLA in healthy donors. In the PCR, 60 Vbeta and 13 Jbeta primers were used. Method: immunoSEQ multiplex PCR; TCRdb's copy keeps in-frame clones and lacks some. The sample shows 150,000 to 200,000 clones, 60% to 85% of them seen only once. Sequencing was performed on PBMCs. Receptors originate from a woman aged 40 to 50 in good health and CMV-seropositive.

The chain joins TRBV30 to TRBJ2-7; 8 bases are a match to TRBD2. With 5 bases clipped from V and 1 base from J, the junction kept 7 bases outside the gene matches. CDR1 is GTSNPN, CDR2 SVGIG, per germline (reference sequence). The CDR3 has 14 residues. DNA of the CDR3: TGTGCCTGGGAGATCGGGGGGGCGTCCTACGAGCAGTACTTC. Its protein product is CAWEIGGASYEQYF.

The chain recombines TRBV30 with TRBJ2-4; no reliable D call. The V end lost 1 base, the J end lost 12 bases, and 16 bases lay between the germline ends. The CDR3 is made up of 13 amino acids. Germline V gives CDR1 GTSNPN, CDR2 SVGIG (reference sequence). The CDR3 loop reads CAWSASSGTSQYF. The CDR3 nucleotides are TGTGCCTGGAGTGCATCCTCGGGTACCAGTCAGTACTTC.

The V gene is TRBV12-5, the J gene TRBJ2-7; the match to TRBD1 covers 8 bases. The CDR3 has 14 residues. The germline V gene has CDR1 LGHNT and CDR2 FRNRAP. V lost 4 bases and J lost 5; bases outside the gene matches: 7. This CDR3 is CASGSWTGLNEQYF. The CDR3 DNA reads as TGTGCTAGTGGTTCTTGGACAGGGTTGAACGAGCAGTACTTC.

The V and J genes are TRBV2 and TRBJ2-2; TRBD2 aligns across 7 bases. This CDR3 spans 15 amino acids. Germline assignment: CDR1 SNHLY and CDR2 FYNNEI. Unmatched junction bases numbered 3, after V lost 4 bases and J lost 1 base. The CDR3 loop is CASSGRGVNTGELFF. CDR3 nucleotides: TGTGCCAGCAGTGGTCGGGGGGTGAACACCGGGGAGCTGTTTTTT.

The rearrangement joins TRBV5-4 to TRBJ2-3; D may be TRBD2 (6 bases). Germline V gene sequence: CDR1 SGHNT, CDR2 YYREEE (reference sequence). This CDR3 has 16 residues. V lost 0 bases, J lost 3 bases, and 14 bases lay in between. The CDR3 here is CASSLDGGAATDTQYF. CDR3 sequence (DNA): TGTGCCAGCAGCTTGGACGGAGGGGCGGCGACAGATACGCAGTATTTT.

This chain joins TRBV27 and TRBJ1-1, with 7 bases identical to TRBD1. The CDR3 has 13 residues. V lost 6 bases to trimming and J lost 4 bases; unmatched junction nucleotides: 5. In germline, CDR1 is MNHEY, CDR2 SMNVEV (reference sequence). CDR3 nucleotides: TGTGCCAGCAGCCCGACAGGGAGCACTGAAGCTTTCTTT. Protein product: CASSPTGSTEAFF.

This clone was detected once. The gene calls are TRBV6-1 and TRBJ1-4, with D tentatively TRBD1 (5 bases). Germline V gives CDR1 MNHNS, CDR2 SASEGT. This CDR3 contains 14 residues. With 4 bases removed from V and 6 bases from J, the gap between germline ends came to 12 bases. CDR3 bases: TGTGCCAGCAGTGCAGACAGCTGGCATGAAAAACTGTTTTTT. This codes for CASSADSWHEKLFF.

CDR3 sequence: CASRSTGTGYTF. Written as DNA, the CDR3 is TGTGCCAGCAGGTCGACAGGGACTGGCTACACCTTC. The chain combines TRBV6-5 with TRBJ1-2; 7 bases line up with TRBD1. V gave up 6 bases and J gave up 7 bases; unmatched junction bases: 5. The germline V gene has CDR1 MNHEY and CDR2 SVGAGI. The CDR3 contains 12 residues.

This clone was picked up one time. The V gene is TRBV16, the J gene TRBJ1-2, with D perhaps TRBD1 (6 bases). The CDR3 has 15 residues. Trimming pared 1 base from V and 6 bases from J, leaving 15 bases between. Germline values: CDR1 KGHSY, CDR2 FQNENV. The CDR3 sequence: CASSQFVTQGHGYTF. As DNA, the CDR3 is TGTGCCAGCAGCCAATTCGTTACACAGGGTCATGGCTACACCTTC. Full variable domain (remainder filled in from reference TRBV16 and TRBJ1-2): GEEVAQTPKHLVRGEGQKAKLYCAPIKGHSYVFWYQQVLKNEFKFLISFQNENVFDETGMPKERFSAKCLPNSPCSLEIQATKLEDSAVYFCASSQFVTQGHGYTFGSGTRLTVV.

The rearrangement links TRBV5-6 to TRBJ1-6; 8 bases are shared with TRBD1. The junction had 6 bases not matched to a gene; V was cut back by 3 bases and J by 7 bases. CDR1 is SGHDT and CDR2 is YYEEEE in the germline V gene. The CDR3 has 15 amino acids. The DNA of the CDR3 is TGTGCCAGCAGCTACAGGACAGGGTGGAATTCACCCCTCCACTTT. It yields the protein CASSYRTGWNSPLHF.

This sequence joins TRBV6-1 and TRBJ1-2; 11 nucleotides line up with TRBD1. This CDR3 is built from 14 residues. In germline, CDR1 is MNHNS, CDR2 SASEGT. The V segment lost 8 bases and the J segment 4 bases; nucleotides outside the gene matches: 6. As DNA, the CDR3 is TGTGCCAGCGGGGGACAGGGGGTAATCTATGGCTACACCTTC. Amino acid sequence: CASGGQGVIYGYTF.

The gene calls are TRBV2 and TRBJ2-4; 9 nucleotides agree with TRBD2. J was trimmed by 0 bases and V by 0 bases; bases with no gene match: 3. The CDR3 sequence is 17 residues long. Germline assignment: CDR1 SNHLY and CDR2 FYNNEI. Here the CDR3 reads CASSEAQAGGAKNIQYF. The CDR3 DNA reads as TGTGCCAGCAGTGAAGCGCAAGCGGGGGGAGCCAAAAACATTCAGTACTTC.

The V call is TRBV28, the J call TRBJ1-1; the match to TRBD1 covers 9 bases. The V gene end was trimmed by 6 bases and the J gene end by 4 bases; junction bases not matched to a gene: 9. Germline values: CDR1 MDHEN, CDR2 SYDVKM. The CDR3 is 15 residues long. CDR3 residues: CASRKQGASSTEAFF. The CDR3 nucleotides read TGTGCCAGCAGAAAACAGGGGGCATCCAGCACTGAAGCTTTCTTT.

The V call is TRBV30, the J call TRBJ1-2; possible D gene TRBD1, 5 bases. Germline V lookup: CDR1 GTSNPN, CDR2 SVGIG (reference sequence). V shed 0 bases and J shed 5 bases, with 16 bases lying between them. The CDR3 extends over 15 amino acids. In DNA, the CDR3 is TGTGCCTGGAGTGTACCTCGGGTGGGGGGATATGGCTACACCTTC. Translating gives CAWSVPRVGGYGYTF.

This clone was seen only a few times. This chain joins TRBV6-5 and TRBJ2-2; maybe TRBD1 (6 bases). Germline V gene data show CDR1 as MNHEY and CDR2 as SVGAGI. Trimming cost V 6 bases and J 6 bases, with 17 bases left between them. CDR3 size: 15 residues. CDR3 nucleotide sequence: TGTGCCAGCAGCAAAGGGGCAGGGGTGCCCGGGGAGCTGTTTTTT. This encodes CASSKGAGVPGELFF.

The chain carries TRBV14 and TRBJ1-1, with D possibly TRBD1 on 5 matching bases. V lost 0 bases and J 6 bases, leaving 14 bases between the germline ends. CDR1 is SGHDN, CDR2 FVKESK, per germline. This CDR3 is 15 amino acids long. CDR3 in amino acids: CASSQDFKGYSEAFF. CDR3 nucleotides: TGTGCCAGCAGCCAAGATTTTAAGGGGTACTCTGAAGCTTTCTTT.

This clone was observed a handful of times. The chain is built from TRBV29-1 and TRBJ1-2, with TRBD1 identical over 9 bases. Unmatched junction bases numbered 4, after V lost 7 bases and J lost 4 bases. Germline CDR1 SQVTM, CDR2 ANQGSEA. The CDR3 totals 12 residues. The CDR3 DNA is TGCAGCGACTCACAGGGGGCCTATGGCTACACCTTC. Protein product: CSDSQGAYGYTF.

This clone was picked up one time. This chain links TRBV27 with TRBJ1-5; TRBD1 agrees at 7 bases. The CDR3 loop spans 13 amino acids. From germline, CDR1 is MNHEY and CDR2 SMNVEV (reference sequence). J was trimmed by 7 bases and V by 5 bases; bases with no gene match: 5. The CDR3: CASSRQGLQPQHF. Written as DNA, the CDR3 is TGTGCCAGCAGTCGACAGGGCTTACAGCCCCAGCATTTT.

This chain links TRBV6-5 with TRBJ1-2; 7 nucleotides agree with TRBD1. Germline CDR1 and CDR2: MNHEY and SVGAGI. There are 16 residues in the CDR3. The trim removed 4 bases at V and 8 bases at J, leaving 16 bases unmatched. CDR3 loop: CASSSTAGGAKGGYTF. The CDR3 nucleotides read TGTGCCAGCAGTTCAACTGCAGGGGGTGCGAAGGGGGGCTACACCTTC.

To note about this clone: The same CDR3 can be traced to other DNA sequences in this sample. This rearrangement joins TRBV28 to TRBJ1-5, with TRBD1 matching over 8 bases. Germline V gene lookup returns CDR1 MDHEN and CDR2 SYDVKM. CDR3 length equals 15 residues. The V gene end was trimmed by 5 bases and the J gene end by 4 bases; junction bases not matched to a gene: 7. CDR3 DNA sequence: TGTGCCAGCAGTCGCAGGACAGGGACGAATCAGCCCCAGCATTTT. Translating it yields CASSRRTGTNQPQHF.

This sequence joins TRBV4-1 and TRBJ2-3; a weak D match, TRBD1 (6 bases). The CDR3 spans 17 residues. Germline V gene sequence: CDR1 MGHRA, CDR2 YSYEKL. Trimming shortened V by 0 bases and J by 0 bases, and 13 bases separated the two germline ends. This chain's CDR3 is CASSQESGQRSTDTQYF. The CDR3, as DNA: TGCGCCAGCAGCCAAGAGTCGGGACAACGAAGCACAGATACGCAGTATTTT.

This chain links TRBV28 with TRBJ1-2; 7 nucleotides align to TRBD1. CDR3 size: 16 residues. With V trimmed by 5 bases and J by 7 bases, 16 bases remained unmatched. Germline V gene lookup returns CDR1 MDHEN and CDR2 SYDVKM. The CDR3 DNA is TGTGCCAGCAGTAAGAGGGACAGTCTAATAAGTGGTGGCTACACCTTC. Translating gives CASSKRDSLISGGYTF.

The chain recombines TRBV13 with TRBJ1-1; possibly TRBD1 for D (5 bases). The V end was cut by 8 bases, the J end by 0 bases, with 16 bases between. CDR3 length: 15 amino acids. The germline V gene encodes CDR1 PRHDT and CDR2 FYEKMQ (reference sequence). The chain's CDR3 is CASGPKTALNTEAFF. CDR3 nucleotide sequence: TGTGCCAGCGGCCCCAAGACAGCCCTGAACACTGAAGCTTTCTTT.

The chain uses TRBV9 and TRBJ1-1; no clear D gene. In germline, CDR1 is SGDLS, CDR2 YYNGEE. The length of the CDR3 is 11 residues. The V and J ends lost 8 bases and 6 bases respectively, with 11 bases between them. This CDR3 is CARLVASEAFF. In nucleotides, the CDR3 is TGTGCCAGATTAGTAGCCTCTGAAGCTTTCTTT.

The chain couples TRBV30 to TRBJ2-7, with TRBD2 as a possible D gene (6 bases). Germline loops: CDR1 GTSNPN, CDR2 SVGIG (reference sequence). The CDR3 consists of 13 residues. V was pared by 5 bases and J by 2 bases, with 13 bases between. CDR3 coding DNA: TGTGCCTGGCGAATCGGGGGAACCTACGAGCAGTACTTC. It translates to CAWRIGGTYEQYF.